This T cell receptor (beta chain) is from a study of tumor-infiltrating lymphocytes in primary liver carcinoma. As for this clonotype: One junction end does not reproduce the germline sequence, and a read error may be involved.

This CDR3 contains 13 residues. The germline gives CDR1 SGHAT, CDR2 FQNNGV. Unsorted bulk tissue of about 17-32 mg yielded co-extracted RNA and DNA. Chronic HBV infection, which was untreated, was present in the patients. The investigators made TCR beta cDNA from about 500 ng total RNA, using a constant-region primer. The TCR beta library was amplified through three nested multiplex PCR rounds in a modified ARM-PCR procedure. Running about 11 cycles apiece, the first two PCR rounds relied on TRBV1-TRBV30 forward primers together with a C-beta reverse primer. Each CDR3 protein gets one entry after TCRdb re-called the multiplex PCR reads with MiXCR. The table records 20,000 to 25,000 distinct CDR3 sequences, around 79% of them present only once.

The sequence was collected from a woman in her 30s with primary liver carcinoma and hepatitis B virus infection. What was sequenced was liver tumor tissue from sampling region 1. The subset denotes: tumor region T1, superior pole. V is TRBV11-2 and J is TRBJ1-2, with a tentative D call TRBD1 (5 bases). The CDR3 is CASTQGGGGGYIF. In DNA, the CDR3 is TGTGCTAGCACTCAGGGTGGGGGTGGAGGCTACATCTTC.